The rows below give T cell receptor beta chains drawn from one sample of a study of beta chain features in type 1 diabetes. TCRdb's copy holds only in-frame clones and misses some; the assay was immunoSEQ multiplex PCR. This sample has some 410,000 clones, with about 14% found just once. The sequencing input was naive CD4+ T cells from blood. The receptor source for this set is a man aged 25-45 years in good health. Both conserved end residues are part of each CDR3. D genes are given only for firm matches. Only part of the rows carry a size: once, few, many, or a class if the clone is expanded.

abundance: NA
d_gene: NA
v_gene: TRBV7-7
len: 13
j_gene: TRBJ2-5
CDR3nt: TGTGCTAGCAGCTTGTGGACTACTGAGACCCAGTACTTC
CDR3aa: CASSLWTTETQYF

abundance: NA
d_gene: NA
v_gene: TRBV25-1
len: 11
j_gene: TRBJ1-2
CDR3nt: TGTGCCAGCCGTTCGGCCTATGGCTACACCTTC
CDR3aa: CASRSAYGYTF

abundance: few
d_gene: NA
v_gene: TRBV27
len: 14
j_gene: TRBJ2-5
CDR3nt: TGTGCCAGCAGTTTAGAGTGGGGTACGGAGACCCAGTACTTC
CDR3aa: CASSLEWGTETQYF

abundance: NA
d_gene: NA
v_gene: TRBV7-9
len: 15
j_gene: TRBJ2-1
CDR3nt: TGTGCCAGCACCCTTCGACAGAGCTCCTACAATGAGCAGTTCTTC
CDR3aa: CASTLRQSSYNEQFF

abundance: few
d_gene: NA
v_gene: TRBV7-9
len: 11
j_gene: TRBJ2-7
CDR3nt: TGTGCCAGCAGCTTTAATTCCGAGCAGTACTTC
CDR3aa: CASSFNSEQYF

abundance: few
d_gene: NA
v_gene: TRBV29-1
len: 13
j_gene: TRBJ1-2
CDR3nt: TGCAGCGTTGGCGAATTGGGGTTCTATGGCTACACCTTC
CDR3aa: CSVGELGFYGYTF

abundance: NA
d_gene: NA
v_gene: TRBV13
len: 14
j_gene: TRBJ1-3
CDR3nt: TGTGCCAGCAGCACGATCGTCCTTGGAAACACCATATATTTT
CDR3aa: CASSTIVLGNTIYF

abundance: NA
d_gene: TRBD1
v_gene: TRBV4-1
len: 12
j_gene: TRBJ1-4
CDR3nt: TGCGCCAGCAGCCACGGACAGGGGAAACTGTTTTTT
CDR3aa: CASSHGQGKLFF

abundance: few
d_gene: TRBD1
v_gene: TRBV13
len: 14
j_gene: TRBJ2-1
CDR3nt: TGTGCCAGCAGCGACCGGGACAGGGTTAATGAGCAGTTCTTC
CDR3aa: CASSDRDRVNEQFF

abundance: NA
d_gene: TRBD1
v_gene: TRBV15
len: 15
j_gene: TRBJ2-7
CDR3nt: TGTGCCACCAGCAGTAACAGGGGCGAGATCTACGAGCAGTACTTC
CDR3aa: CATSSNRGEIYEQYF

abundance: few
d_gene: NA
v_gene: TRBV10-3
len: 14
j_gene: TRBJ1-2
CDR3nt: TGTGCCATCAGTGAATCGGGGACTAACTATGGCTACACCTTC
CDR3aa: CAISESGTNYGYTF

abundance: few
d_gene: TRBD2
v_gene: TRBV5-1
len: 14
j_gene: TRBJ2-1
CDR3nt: TGCGCCAGCAGCTTGGACGGGGGGTACAATGAGCAGTTCTTC
CDR3aa: CASSLDGGYNEQFF

abundance: NA
d_gene: NA
v_gene: TRBV7-2
len: 11
j_gene: TRBJ2-5
CDR3nt: TGTGCCAGCAGCTTGTACGAGACCCAGTACTTC
CDR3aa: CASSLYETQYF

abundance: few
d_gene: NA
v_gene: TRBV20-1
len: 11
j_gene: TRBJ1-1
CDR3nt: TGCAGTGCTAGAGGGGACCCTAGGGCTTTCTTT
CDR3aa: CSARGDPRAFF

abundance: NA
d_gene: NA
v_gene: TRBV5-1
len: 15
j_gene: TRBJ2-1
CDR3nt: TGCGCCAGCAGCTTCGAGGGAGTCGCCTACAATGAGCAGTTCTTC
CDR3aa: CASSFEGVAYNEQFF

abundance: NA
d_gene: NA
v_gene: TRBV9
len: 13
j_gene: TRBJ1-1
CDR3nt: TGTGCCAGCAGTCGACGCCCGAACACTGAAGCTTTCTTT
CDR3aa: CASSRRPNTEAFF

abundance: NA
d_gene: TRBD1
v_gene: TRBV30
len: 14
j_gene: TRBJ2-2
CDR3nt: TGTGCCTGGAGCATAGGGACAGTCGGCGGGGAGCTGTTTTTT
CDR3aa: CAWSIGTVGGELFF

abundance: NA
d_gene: NA
v_gene: TRBV18
len: 14
j_gene: TRBJ2-7
CDR3nt: TGTGCCAGCTCACCACTGGACCCTTCCTACGAGCAGTACTTC
CDR3aa: CASSPLDPSYEQYF

abundance: NA
d_gene: NA
v_gene: TRBV5-4
len: 14
j_gene: TRBJ2-7
CDR3nt: TGTGCCAGCAGCTTGGATCCAGGCTCCTACGAGCAGTACTTC
CDR3aa: CASSLDPGSYEQYF

abundance: few
d_gene: NA
v_gene: TRBV21-1
len: 15
j_gene: TRBJ2-6
CDR3nt: TGTGCCAGCACCCCAGGTTACTCTGGGGCCAACGTCCTGACTTTC
CDR3aa: CASTPGYSGANVLTF

abundance: few
d_gene: NA
v_gene: TRBV19
len: 13
j_gene: TRBJ2-5
CDR3nt: TGTGCCAGTAGTATATCAGACCAAGAGACCCAGTACTTC
CDR3aa: CASSISDQETQYF

abundance: few
d_gene: NA
v_gene: TRBV5-6
len: 12
j_gene: TRBJ2-1
CDR3nt: TGTGCCAGCAGCCTGGTTGGGTCGGAGCAGTTCTTC
CDR3aa: CASSLVGSEQFF

abundance: NA
d_gene: TRBD1
v_gene: TRBV20-1
len: 11
j_gene: TRBJ2-7
CDR3nt: TGCAGTGCACCGACAGGGGACGAGCAGTACTTC
CDR3aa: CSAPTGDEQYF

abundance: NA
d_gene: NA
v_gene: TRBV14
len: 15
j_gene: TRBJ1-1
CDR3nt: TGTGCCAGCAGCCCTTCGGGGTGGGGGAACACTGAAGCTTTCTTT
CDR3aa: CASSPSGWGNTEAFF

abundance: few
d_gene: NA
v_gene: TRBV5-1
len: 13
j_gene: TRBJ1-5
CDR3nt: TGCGCCAGCAGCTTGGATAGCAATCAGCCCCAGCATTTT
CDR3aa: CASSLDSNQPQHF

abundance: NA
d_gene: NA
v_gene: TRBV29-1
len: 13
j_gene: TRBJ1-4
CDR3nt: TGCAGCGGGCCAGGTTTCGATAATGAAAAACTGTTTTTT
CDR3aa: CSGPGFDNEKLFF

abundance: NA
d_gene: NA
v_gene: TRBV7-8
len: 13
j_gene: TRBJ2-5
CDR3nt: TGTGCCAGCAGCTTAGAGGGGAGAGAGACCCAGTACTTC
CDR3aa: CASSLEGRETQYF

abundance: NA
d_gene: NA
v_gene: TRBV19
len: 15
j_gene: TRBJ2-1
CDR3nt: TGTGCCAGTAGTACCCCTCGTCCCGTTCGGGGTGAGCAGTTCTTC
CDR3aa: CASSTPRPVRGEQFF

abundance: NA
d_gene: TRBD2
v_gene: TRBV9
len: 17
j_gene: TRBJ2-5
CDR3nt: TGTGCCAGCAGCGTAGATATAGCGGGGGGGCCAGTTGAGACCCAGTACTTC
CDR3aa: CASSVDIAGGPVETQYF

abundance: NA
d_gene: NA
v_gene: TRBV29-1
len: 13
j_gene: TRBJ1-2
CDR3nt: TGCAGCGTTGTTGGACCTTGGGAGGGTGGCTACACCTTC
CDR3aa: CSVVGPWEGGYTF

abundance: few
d_gene: NA
v_gene: TRBV9
len: 16
j_gene: TRBJ1-5
CDR3nt: TGTGCCAGCAGGGTCTGCTGGCAGGGGAGAAATCAGCCCCAGCATTTT
CDR3aa: CASRVCWQGRNQPQHF

abundance: few
d_gene: TRBD1
v_gene: TRBV7-2
len: 15
j_gene: TRBJ1-6
CDR3nt: TGTGCCAGCAGCTCTGGGACAGGGGTTAATTCACCCCTCCACTTT
CDR3aa: CASSSGTGVNSPLHF

abundance: NA
d_gene: NA
v_gene: TRBV11-2
len: 13
j_gene: TRBJ1-5
CDR3nt: TGTGCCAGCAGCTCTTCAGGCAATCAGCCCCAGCATTTT
CDR3aa: CASSSSGNQPQHF

abundance: NA
d_gene: NA
v_gene: TRBV29-1
len: 13
j_gene: TRBJ2-5
CDR3nt: TGCAGCGCGCTCCCCGGGTTAGGGGAGACCCAGTACTTC
CDR3aa: CSALPGLGETQYF

abundance: few
d_gene: NA
v_gene: TRBV7-8
len: 15
j_gene: TRBJ2-2
CDR3nt: TGTGCCAGCAGCTCAACAGGTCTATCCGGCGGGGAGCTGTTTTTT
CDR3aa: CASSSTGLSGGELFF

abundance: NA
d_gene: TRBD1
v_gene: TRBV9
len: 14
j_gene: TRBJ2-7
CDR3nt: TGTGCCAGCAGCGTATCCACAGGGGGCTACGAGCAGTACTTC
CDR3aa: CASSVSTGGYEQYF